Below are 27 T cell receptor beta chains sequenced from a single sample in a study of Ad26.COV2.S vaccination and SARS-CoV-2 variants. Regarding treatment: around 19 received Ad26.COV2.S at low or high dose, single or two shots; 5 received placebo; per-sample allocation not given. Samples analyzed were those drawn on day 63 after the first vaccine or placebo injection. Generated by immunoSEQ multiplex PCR, the TCRdb table keeps only in-frame clones and is missing some. The sample lists about 370,000 clones; less than 90% were seen once. The sequencing used peripheral blood, collected in a trial of Ad26.COV2.S vaccine versus placebo. The receptor source for this set is a person aged 18-60 years who received the Ad26.COV2.S COVID-19 vaccine or a placebo.

The chain joins TRBV5-4 to TRBJ2-1; 12 nucleotides line up with TRBD2. CDR1 is SGHNT and CDR2 is YYREEE in the germline V gene (reference sequence). The V segment lost 2 bases and the J segment 3 bases; nucleotides outside the gene matches: 3. The CDR3 extends over 16 amino acids. This chain's CDR3 is CASSFRLAGDYNEQFF. CDR3 in DNA: TGTGCCAGCAGCTTCCGACTAGCGGGGGACTACAATGAGCAGTTCTTC.

The sample holds one count of this clone. The gene calls are TRBV4-1 and TRBJ2-3; no firm D call. Germline CDR1 and CDR2: MGHRA and YSYEKL. Trimming took off 0 bases at V and 0 bases at J, with 7 bases between the two ends. The CDR3 covers 15 residues. CDR3 residues: CASSQERPSTDTQYF. In DNA form, the CDR3 reads TGCGCCAGCAGCCAAGAACGGCCGAGCACAGATACGCAGTATTTT.

The chain links TRBV11-3 to TRBJ2-3; D is possibly TRBD1 (6 bases). The CDR3 totals 14 residues. The germline gives CDR1 SGHNT, CDR2 YENEEA. V was pared by 1 base and J by 1 base, with 6 bases between. The CDR3 spells CASSLGQGTDTQYF. The CDR3 bases are TGTGCCAGCAGCTTAGGACAGGGCACAGATACGCAGTATTTT. Full variable domain (remainder filled in from reference TRBV11-3 and TRBJ2-3): EAGVVQSPRYKIIEKKQPVAFWCNPISGHNTLYWYLQNLGQGPELLIRYENEEAVDDSQLPKDRFSAERLKGVDSTLKIQPAELGDSAVYLCASSLGQGTDTQYFGPGTRLTVL.

The V and J genes are TRBV6-2 or TRBV6-3 and TRBJ1-5; D not resolved. Germline CDR1 reads MNHEY; CDR2 reads SVGEGT. The CDR3 length is 13 residues. Between the trimmed V and J ends, which lost 5 bases and 6 bases, there was a span of 11 bases. This CDR3 reads CASSAAGTQPQHF. CDR3 sequence (DNA): TGTGCCAGCAGTGCGGCAGGAACTCAGCCCCAGCATTTT.

The genes are TRBV7-8 and TRBJ1-4, with no clear D. Trimming stripped 4 bases from V and 2 bases from J, with 5 bases between. The CDR3 covers 13 residues. Germline V lookup: CDR1 SGHVS, CDR2 FQNEAQ. This CDR3 reads CASSSRTNEKLFF. As DNA, the CDR3 is TGTGCCAGCAGCTCGAGGACTAATGAAAAACTGTTTTTT.

In DNA, the CDR3 is TGCGCCAGCAGCCCGGGCCCGGCAACAGGGGGCAACACTGAAGCTTTCTTT. It translates to CASSPGPATGGNTEAFF. This sequence joins TRBV5-1 and TRBJ1-1; 9 positions match TRBD1. The CDR3 loop spans 17 amino acids. Germline CDR1 is SGHRS and CDR2 is YFSETQ. V shed 4 bases, J shed 2 bases, and the junction held 12 bases outside the gene matches.

The chain joins TRBV7-8 to TRBJ1-6; tentatively, D is TRBD1 (6 bases). Trimming left V 7 bases short and J 8 bases short, with 21 bases between. The CDR3 covers 16 residues. Germline V gene lookup returns CDR1 SGHVS and CDR2 FQNEAQ. The CDR3 reads CASNPMGRGGDSPLHF. Written as DNA, the CDR3 is TGTGCCAGCAACCCCATGGGGAGGGGGGGGGATTCACCCCTCCACTTT.

This chain uses TRBV6-2 or TRBV6-3 with TRBJ2-1, with D perhaps being TRBD1 or TRBD2 (6 bases each). The CDR3 contains 17 residues. Germline CDR1 MNHEY, CDR2 SVGEGT. Between the trimmed V and J ends, which lost 5 bases and 0 bases, there was a span of 17 bases. DNA for the CDR3: TGTGCCAGCAGTGATTTGCGGGACATGAGCTCCTACAATGAGCAGTTCTTC. It yields the protein CASSDLRDMSSYNEQFF.

This rearrangement joins TRBV5-4 to TRBJ1-2; a possible D gene is TRBD1 (6 bases). This CDR3 has 13 residues. Trimming removed 0 bases from V and 9 bases from J, with 12 bases in between. Germline assignment: CDR1 SGHNT and CDR2 YYREEE (reference sequence). CDR3 protein: CASSLGQVYRYTF. In DNA form, the CDR3 reads TGTGCCAGCAGCTTGGGACAGGTGTATCGCTACACCTTC.

For the CDR3, the DNA is TGCGCCAGCAGCTTAGATCTTTTGGGGGGAAGAGAGACCCAGTACTTC. Its translation: CASSLDLLGGRETQYF. The rearrangement links TRBV5-1 to TRBJ2-5, with D possibly being TRBD2 (6 bases). The CDR3 has 16 residues. The ends were cut back, 2 bases at V and 4 bases at J, with 18 bases in the middle. Germline V gene data show CDR1 as SGHRS and CDR2 as YFSETQ.

The J gene is TRBJ1-5, the V gene TRBV2, with 9 bases fitting TRBD1. V lost 6 bases to trimming and J lost 5 bases; unmatched junction nucleotides: 8. This CDR3 spans 15 amino acids. Germline V gene lookup returns CDR1 SNHLY and CDR2 FYNNEI. CDR3 nucleotide sequence: TGTGCCAGCAGGACGGGACAGGGCGCTGATCAGCCCCAGCATTTT. Its protein product is CASRTGQGADQPQHF.

V usage is TRBV9 and J usage is TRBJ1-2; 8 bases match TRBD1. From germline, CDR1 is SGDLS and CDR2 YYNGEE. The CDR3 has 13 residues. After removal of 6 bases from V and 4 bases from J, the junction contained 5 bases not matched to a gene. In DNA form, the CDR3 reads TGTGCCAGCACCGGGGACAGGTCCTATGGCTACACCTTC. Translated, it gives CASTGDRSYGYTF.

V gene TRBV21-1 combines with J gene TRBJ2-7. TRBV21-1 is reported as a pseudogene. This CDR3 is built from 12 residues. The CDR3 nucleotides read TGTGCCTCTCCCGGGACCAACTACGAGCAGTACTTC. Translated, it gives CASPGTNYEQYF.

CDR3 residues: CASRRPGQPRNTIYF. Written as DNA, the CDR3 is TGTGCCAGCAGGAGACCGGGACAGCCTCGTAACACCATATATTTT. This sequence joins TRBV11-2 and TRBJ1-3; 7 bases map to TRBD1. From germline, CDR1 is SGHAT and CDR2 FQNNGV. The CDR3 totals 15 residues. V lost 6 bases to trimming and J lost 7 bases; unmatched junction nucleotides: 12.

The V and J genes are TRBV5-1 and TRBJ2-2; TRBD2 is a possible D gene (5 bases). Germline assignment: CDR1 SGHRS and CDR2 YFSETQ. The CDR3 covers 16 residues. Trimming stripped 0 bases from V and 4 bases from J, with 13 bases between. In nucleotides, the CDR3 is TGCGCCAGCAGCTTGGCCGTGGGAGTAGGCACCGGGGAGCTGTTTTTT. Residues: CASSLAVGVGTGELFF.

In this sample, this clone turned up once. The rearrangement links TRBV19 to TRBJ2-3; D assignment may be TRBD1 or TRBD2 (6 bases each). The germline CDR1 and CDR2 sequences are LNHDA and SQIVND (reference sequence). The CDR3 length is 16 residues. Trimming stripped 3 bases from V and 0 bases from J, with 13 bases between. The CDR3 reads CASSILGGGSTDTQYF. Written as DNA, the CDR3 is TGTGCCAGTAGTATTTTGGGGGGCGGTAGCACAGATACGCAGTATTTT.

This sequence joins TRBV29-1 and TRBJ1-2, with a weak D call TRBD1 (6 bases). The V end lost 3 bases, the J end lost 5 bases, and 13 bases lay between the germline ends. The CDR3 totals 13 residues. Per the germline V gene, CDR1 is SQVTM and CDR2 is ANQGSEA. CDR3 region: CSVDWGAGYGYTF. The CDR3 DNA reads as TGCAGCGTTGACTGGGGGGCAGGGTATGGCTACACCTTC.

The gene calls are TRBV5-1 and TRBJ1-1; TRBD1 aligns across 7 bases. The germline CDR1 and CDR2 sequences are SGHRS and YFSETQ. Unmatched junction bases numbered 2, after V lost 8 bases and J lost 7 bases. The CDR3 is made up of 10 amino acids. The CDR3 reads CARPGGEAFF. The DNA for the CDR3 is TGCGCCAGACCAGGGGGTGAAGCTTTCTTT.

The genes are TRBV11-2 and TRBJ2-7; TRBD1 or TRBD2 may be the D gene (5 bases each). The CDR3 is 14 residues long. Germline V gives CDR1 SGHAT, CDR2 FQNNGV. V lost 1 base and J lost 2, with 9 bases in between. CDR3 nucleotides: TGTGCCAGCAGCTTAGTTGGGGGAGCCTACGAGCAGTACTTC. Translated, it gives CASSLVGGAYEQYF.

This chain connects TRBV9 to TRBJ1-1; no definite D call. CDR1 and CDR2 (germline): SGDLS, YYNGEE. The CDR3 is 15 amino acids. V was shortened by 3 bases and J by 1 base, with 13 bases between the two germline ends. In DNA, the CDR3 is TGTGCCAGCAGCGAAACTTCCGACGGGAACACTGAAGCTTTCTTT. This codes for CASSETSDGNTEAFF.

CDR3 DNA: TGTGCCAGCAGCTCGGAGGGACTCCTAGCCAAAAACATTCAGTACTTC. This encodes CASSSEGLLAKNIQYF. The chain is built from TRBV5-6 and TRBJ2-4; D is perhaps TRBD2 (6 bases). This CDR3 comprises 16 residues. Germline lookup yields CDR1 SGHDT and CDR2 YYEEEE. V gave up 3 bases and J gave up 0 bases, with 13 bases separating them.

This clone occurred once. The J gene is TRBJ1-6, the V gene TRBV18; no clear D. The V gene's germline CDR1 is KGHSH and CDR2 LQKENI. V was shortened by 1 base and J by 6 bases, with 10 bases between the two germline ends. CDR3 length: 15 residues. Here the CDR3 reads CASSPLKPGNSPLHF. CDR3 nucleotides: TGTGCCAGCTCACCACTAAAACCGGGTAATTCACCCCTCCACTTT.

A single count supports this clone. CDR3 residues: CASSPNGGADNEQFF. The CDR3 coding sequence is TGTGCCAGCAGCCCCAACGGGGGGGCCGACAATGAGCAGTTCTTC. The rearrangement joins TRBV7-6 to TRBJ2-1, with 8 nucleotides matching TRBD2. Unmatched junction bases numbered 8, after V lost 5 bases and J lost 5 bases. The length of the CDR3 is 15 residues. Germline V gene data show CDR1 as SGHVS and CDR2 as FNYEAQ.

This rearrangement joins TRBV7-2 to TRBJ1-5; TRBD1 might be the D (6 bases). Germline V CDR1 and CDR2: SGHTA, FQGNSA. The ends were cut back, 3 bases at V and 7 bases at J, with 10 bases in the middle. This CDR3 is 13 amino acids long. CDR3 DNA: TGTGCCAGCAGCTTGGGGGCCCAACAGCCCCAGCATTTT. This codes for CASSLGAQQPQHF.

This rearrangement joins TRBV11-3 to TRBJ2-2; TRBD1 might be the D (8 bases). Trimming removed 4 bases at V and 5 bases at J, with 14 bases between. The germline gives CDR1 SGHNT, CDR2 YENEEA. This CDR3 spans 15 amino acids. CDR3 in DNA: TGTGCCAGCAGCTCCGACAGGGGAGGGACCGGGGAGCTGTTTTTT. This sequence encodes CASSSDRGGTGELFF.

CDR3 sequence: CASSQAPVRNDNSPLHF. The CDR3 coding sequence is TGCGCCAGCAGCCAGGCCCCGGTACGGAACGATAATTCACCCCTCCACTTT. This chain joins TRBV4-1 and TRBJ1-6; D is undetermined. The CDR3 spans 17 residues. Germline assignment: CDR1 MGHRA and CDR2 YSYEKL. Deletions cut 3 bases from V and 5 bases from J, with 17 bases between.

This chain connects TRBV6-5 to TRBJ2-7; 8 nucleotides align to TRBD2. V gave up 0 bases and J gave up 5 bases; unmatched junction bases: 6. CDR1 is MNHEY and CDR2 is SVGAGI in the germline V gene. The CDR3 runs to 15 residues. The CDR3, as DNA: TGTGCCAGCAGTTACTCGGCGGGGGGCCCCCACGAGCAGTACTTC. Residues: CASSYSAGGPHEQYF.